These 26 T cell receptor beta chains originate from one sample sequenced in a study of shared clonotypes between healthy human individuals. The assay was immunoSEQ multiplex PCR, and TCRdb's table has in-frame clones only and misses some. Found here are 2 million to 3 million clones, roughly 93% of them singletons; the top ten hold 0.36%. Sample: naive CD4+ T cells from PBMCs. As to subset: CD45RA+ positively selected. The receptor set was obtained from a man younger than 30 in good health. Some clones in this sample may be carry-over from other donors' samples.

The genes are TRBV4-1 and TRBJ1-5, with D perhaps matching TRBD1 (5 bases). V was trimmed by 0 bases and J by 7 bases, leaving 25 bases between them. This CDR3 contains 19 residues. Germline CDR1 is MGHRA and CDR2 is YSYEKL. The CDR3, as DNA: TGCGCCAGCAGCCAAGATTTATCGGGACTTCGGACCCGGAGGCAGCCCCAGCATTTT. Translation gives CASSQDLSGLRTRRQPQHF.

The rearrangement uses TRBV5-1 and TRBJ2-7; D possibly corresponds to TRBD1 (6 bases). The CDR3 consists of 15 residues. Germline values: CDR1 SGHRS, CDR2 YFSETQ. Between the trimmed V and J ends, which lost 7 bases and 3 bases, there was a span of 20 bases. The CDR3 spells CASSHSGAGVYEQYF. Here the CDR3 DNA reads TGCGCCAGCTCCCATTCTGGGGCAGGGGTCTACGAGCAGTACTTC. Supplemented by reference TRBV5-1 and TRBJ2-7, the full variable domain reads KAGVTQTPRYLIKTRGQQVTLSCSPISGHRSVSWYQQTPGQGLQFLFEYFSETQRNKGNFPGRFSGRQFSNSRSEMNVSTLELGDSALYLCASSHSGAGVYEQYFGPGTRLTVT.

The chain joins TRBV4-1 to TRBJ2-1, with 10 bases that match TRBD1. The germline gives CDR1 MGHRA, CDR2 YSYEKL. V shed 2 bases and J 0 bases; nucleotides not matched to a gene: 10. This CDR3 has 19 residues. DNA for the CDR3: TGCGCCAGCAGCCAAAGGGACAGGGGAATATCGAGCTCCTACAATGAGCAGTTCTTC. It is translated as CASSQRDRGISSSYNEQFF.

V usage is TRBV28 and J usage is TRBJ1-5, with 9 bases fitting TRBD1. The CDR3 covers 20 residues. From germline, CDR1 is MDHEN and CDR2 SYDVKM. Trimming removed 2 bases from V and 5 bases from J; junction bases left unmatched: 19. The CDR3 sequence is CASSLVVSLFGTGKYQPQHF. CDR3 in DNA: TGTGCCAGCAGTTTAGTGGTTAGTCTGTTTGGGACAGGGAAATATCAGCCCCAGCATTTT.

The V and J genes are TRBV1 and TRBJ2-3; the table gives TRBD2 as D, unverified against the DNA. TRBV1 represents a pseudogene. The CDR3 sequence is 13 residues long. The chain's CDR3 is CTSSQPLGGTQYF. The CDR3 DNA follows: TGCACCAGCAGCCAACCCTTGGGGGGTACGCAGTATTTT.

This clone was seen just once. This sample also contains other DNA sequences that code for the same CDR3. J is TRBJ2-3 and V is TRBV9, with D hard to call. Trimming pared 0 bases from V and 1 base from J, leaving 6 bases between. CDR1 and CDR2 (germline): SGDLS, YYNGEE. The CDR3 consists of 14 residues. The CDR3 DNA is TGTGCCAGCAGCGTAGCGTTAGGCACAGATACGCAGTATTTT. Amino acids: CASSVALGTDTQYF.

The chain is built from TRBV9 and TRBJ2-5; tentative D call: TRBD1 (6 bases). CDR3 length equals 16 residues. V shed 1 base and J shed 5 bases, with 18 bases lying between them. Germline V gene sequence: CDR1 SGDLS, CDR2 YYNGEE. The CDR3 region is CASSVSPGVRGETQYF. The CDR3, as DNA: TGTGCCAGCAGCGTAAGCCCCGGGGTGAGGGGGGAGACCCAGTACTTC.

J is TRBJ2-3 and V is TRBV5-1; a weak D match, TRBD2 (7 bases). The CDR3 has 15 amino acids. Trimming cost V 0 bases and J 6 bases, with 14 bases left between them. Looked up from germline, CDR1 is SGHRS and CDR2 is YFSETQ. The CDR3 region has the DNA TGCGCCAGCAGCTTGGCTGGGGGGGCCCGGGATACGCAGTATTTT. Its protein product is CASSLAGGARDTQYF.

Details on this clone: Other DNA sequences from this sample encode an identical CDR3 as well. The J gene is TRBJ2-5, the V gene TRBV7-9; D perhaps matches TRBD2 (6 bases). Trimming pared 3 bases from V and 4 bases from J, leaving 6 bases between. Germline V gene sequence: CDR1 SEHNR, CDR2 FQNEAQ (reference sequence). The CDR3 is 12 amino acids. The CDR3 DNA sequence: TGTGCCAGCAGCTTTAGCGGAGAGACCCAGTACTTC. It yields the protein CASSFSGETQYF.

The CDR3, as DNA: TGTGCCAGCAGCTTTACCCAGGGGGAGACCCAGTACTTC. Translating gives CASSFTQGETQYF. The V call is TRBV7-8, the J call TRBJ2-5, with a possible D match to TRBD1 (6 bases). Germline CDR1 SGHVS, CDR2 FQNEAQ. V lost 3 bases, J lost 5 bases, and 10 bases lay in between. This CDR3 has 13 residues.

The rearrangement links TRBV7-6 to TRBJ2-5; 7 bases map to TRBD2. This CDR3 spans 16 amino acids. Losses at the gene ends were 3 bases for V and 4 bases for J; bases not matched to a gene: 11. Germline V CDR1 and CDR2: SGHVS, FNYEAQ. The CDR3 nucleotides read TGTGCCAGCAGCTTGAAGTCCTGGGGAGGGGTAGAGACCCAGTACTTC. Amino acids: CASSLKSWGGVETQYF.

The CDR3 sequence is CASRTQSTNEKLFF. For the CDR3, the DNA is TGTGCCAGTAGGACCCAGTCAACTAATGAAAAACTGTTTTTT. The chain employs TRBV19 and TRBJ1-4, with D unresolved. Between the trimmed V and J ends, which lost 6 bases and 0 bases, there was a span of 8 bases. The CDR3 contains 14 residues. Per the germline V gene, CDR1 is LNHDA and CDR2 is SQIVND (reference sequence).

DNA for the CDR3: TGTGCCAGTAGCCCAGACAGGCTATCCTACGAGCAGTACTTC. The encoded protein is CASSPDRLSYEQYF. The genes are TRBV19 and TRBJ2-7; D might be TRBD1 (6 bases). Deletions cut 6 bases from V and 1 base from J, with 13 bases between. The germline CDR1 and CDR2 sequences are LNHDA and SQIVND (reference sequence). This CDR3 is 14 amino acids long.

J is TRBJ2-3 and V is TRBV6-1; D is undetermined. The CDR3 is 16 residues long. V lost 4 bases and J 4 bases, leaving 18 bases between the germline ends. Germline CDR1 and CDR2: MNHNS and SASEGT. CDR3 residues: CASSGKTRRAADTQYF. The CDR3 DNA is TGTGCCAGCAGTGGGAAGACCCGTCGGGCGGCAGATACGCAGTATTTT.

This chain joins TRBV28 and TRBJ1-3; unclear D gene. CDR1 MDHEN and CDR2 SYDVKM come from the germline V gene. This CDR3 comprises 16 residues. V lost 4 bases, J lost 4 bases, and 17 bases lay in between. CDR3 DNA: TGTGCCAGCAGTTCTATGGACGGGTTAGCGGGAAACACCATATATTTT. As protein: CASSSMDGLAGNTIYF.

This clone was seen only once. For the CDR3, the DNA is TGTGCCAGCAGCACGGGACAGGTCTACGAGCAGTACTTC. This codes for CASSTGQVYEQYF. The chain has TRBV7-9 and TRBJ2-7, with 8 positions matching TRBD1. The CDR3 extends over 13 amino acids. Germline V gives CDR1 SEHNR, CDR2 FQNEAQ (reference sequence). The ends lost 5 bases at V and 3 bases at J; junction bases unmatched: 3.

The genes are TRBV27 and TRBJ2-7; 12 bases line up with TRBD2. J lost 0 bases, V lost 5 bases, and 17 bases had no gene match. This CDR3 is 20 amino acids long. Germline CDR1 and CDR2: MNHEY and SMNVEV (reference sequence). This CDR3 reads CASSTSRPGLAGGSSYEQYF. CDR3 coding DNA: TGTGCCAGCAGTACGAGCCGACCGGGACTAGCGGGTGGGAGCTCCTACGAGCAGTACTTC.

J is TRBJ2-1 and V is TRBV11-3; 11 nucleotides align to TRBD2. CDR3 length equals 15 residues. V lost 5 bases to trimming and J lost 4 bases; unmatched junction nucleotides: 4. Per germline, CDR1 SGHNT and CDR2 YENEEA. CDR3 DNA sequence: TGTGCCAGCAGCCAGACTAGCGGGGATTACAATGAGCAGTTCTTC. Amino acids: CASSQTSGDYNEQFF.

This chain connects TRBV29-1 to TRBJ2-1; 7 bases map to TRBD1. Germline CDR1 is SQVTM and CDR2 is ANQGSEA. The CDR3 covers 13 residues. V was clipped by 7 bases and J by 5 bases; unmatched bases: 8. The CDR3 DNA sequence: TGCAGCGCTAACTCCGACAGGGACAATGAGCAGTTCTTC. Encoded protein: CSANSDRDNEQFF.

This clone was picked up one time. The J gene is TRBJ2-3, the V gene TRBV5-4; TRBD2 aligns across 10 bases. The CDR3 totals 17 residues. CDR1 is SGHNT, CDR2 YYREEE, per germline (reference sequence). V lost 1 base to trimming and J lost 3 bases; unmatched junction nucleotides: 8. The CDR3 DNA reads as TGTGCCAGCAGCTTGCGGGTAGCGGGAGGTGTAACAGATACGCAGTATTTT. Translated, it gives CASSLRVAGGVTDTQYF.

This clone was picked up one time. The V gene is TRBV7-6, the J gene TRBJ2-2; D is perhaps TRBD2 (5 bases). V was clipped by 6 bases and J by 3 bases, with 11 bases between them. This CDR3 is built from 14 residues. From germline, CDR1 is SGHVS and CDR2 FNYEAQ. The CDR3, as DNA: TGTGCCAGCAGTTTCGGACTTGACACCGGGGAGCTGTTTTTT. It yields the protein CASSFGLDTGELFF.

V is TRBV21-1 and J is TRBJ2-2; the table's D call of TRBD2 was not tested on the DNA. TRBV21-1 is annotated as a pseudogene. The CDR3 sequence is 17 residues long. CDR3 loop: CASSRASGSPNTGELFF. CDR3 in DNA: TGTGCCAGCAGCAGGGCTAGCGGGAGTCCGAACACCGGGGAGCTGTTTTTT.

DNA for the CDR3: TGTGCCAGCAGTCCCAGCCAAGCAAGGGGCTACACCTTC. This sequence encodes CASSPSQARGYTF. The genes are TRBV27 and TRBJ1-2; D is unclear. Germline V CDR1 and CDR2: MNHEY, SMNVEV (reference sequence). The CDR3 runs to 13 residues. Deletions cut 5 bases from V and 8 bases from J, with 15 bases between.

This clone was seen a single time. V gene TRBV2 combines with J gene TRBJ2-5; 7 bases agree with TRBD2. Per the germline V gene, CDR1 is SNHLY and CDR2 is FYNNEI. This CDR3 has 15 residues. V trimming: 1 base; J trimming: 2 bases; junction bases outside the gene matches: 4. The CDR3 sequence: CASSEGGLSQETQYF. CDR3 bases: TGTGCCAGCAGTGAAGGGGGACTATCGCAAGAGACCCAGTACTTC.

This chain links TRBV10-1 with TRBJ2-7; D is unresolved. CDR3 length: 11 residues. Deletions cut 3 bases from V and 10 bases from J, with 10 bases between. Germline assignment: CDR1 WNHNN and CDR2 SYGVQD (reference sequence). CDR3: CASSEGSTQYF. CDR3 coding DNA: TGCGCCAGCAGTGAAGGGTCTACTCAGTACTTC.

This clone was detected once. The gene calls are TRBV13 and TRBJ2-3, with a tentative D call TRBD2 (7 bases). This CDR3 region has 17 residues. Germline V gene lookup returns CDR1 PRHDT and CDR2 FYEKMQ (reference sequence). Trimming left V 4 bases short and J 1 base short, with 18 bases between. CDR3: CASSSARRGGRTDTQYF. The DNA for the CDR3 is TGTGCCAGCAGCTCCGCCCGAAGGGGGGGGCGCACAGATACGCAGTATTTT.